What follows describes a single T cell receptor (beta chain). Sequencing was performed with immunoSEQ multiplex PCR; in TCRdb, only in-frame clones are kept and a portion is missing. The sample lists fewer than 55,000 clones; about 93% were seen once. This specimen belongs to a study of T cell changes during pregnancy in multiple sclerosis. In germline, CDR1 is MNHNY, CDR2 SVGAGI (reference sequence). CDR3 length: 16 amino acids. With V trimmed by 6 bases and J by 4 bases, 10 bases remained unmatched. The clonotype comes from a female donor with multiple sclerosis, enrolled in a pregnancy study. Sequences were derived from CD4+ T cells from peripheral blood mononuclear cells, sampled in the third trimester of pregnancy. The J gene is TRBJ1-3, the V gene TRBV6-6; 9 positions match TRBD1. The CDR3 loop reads CASRNLGQGLGNTIYF. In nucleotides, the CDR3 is TGTGCCAGCAGAAACTTGGGACAGGGTTTAGGAAACACCATATATTTT.